A single sample is the source of the 19 T cell receptor beta chains below, sequenced in a study of blood T cell repertoires in COVID-19. The table came from immunoSEQ multiplex PCR; TCRdb's copy has only in-frame clones and leaves some out. Of about 220,000 clones detected, 87% appear once; the ten largest clones hold under 2.5%. The source material was peripheral blood. These receptors came from a man between 40 and 49 years old with active or convalescent COVID-19.

As regards this clone: The identical CDR3 is also encoded by other nucleotide sequences in the sample. The chain couples TRBV5-1 to TRBJ2-1; TRBD2 matches 7 bases. Losses at the gene ends were 0 bases for V and 2 bases for J; bases not matched to a gene: 5. CDR3 length equals 16 residues. CDR1 SGHRS and CDR2 YFSETQ come from the germline V gene. This CDR3 is CASSLDPGGTYNEQFF. The CDR3, as DNA: TGCGCCAGCAGCTTGGATCCGGGAGGAACCTACAATGAGCAGTTCTTC.

The chain combines TRBV29-1 with TRBJ1-4; D gene uncertain. Trimming pared 6 bases from V and 5 bases from J, leaving 13 bases between. CDR1 SQVTM and CDR2 ANQGSEA come from the germline V gene. The CDR3 has 13 residues. CDR3 nucleotides: TGCAGCGTCCACTCCCCCGGGAATGAAAAACTGTTTTTT. Translated: CSVHSPGNEKLFF.

The chain combines TRBV27 with TRBJ2-7; 8 nucleotides agree with TRBD2. This CDR3 is built from 13 residues. From germline, CDR1 is MNHEY and CDR2 SMNVEV (reference sequence). V shed 3 bases, J shed 2 bases, and the junction held 0 bases outside the gene matches. For the CDR3, the DNA is TGTGCCAGCAGTTTGCGGGGGGCCTACGAGCAGTACTTC. It is translated as CASSLRGAYEQYF.

This sequence joins TRBV2 and TRBJ2-3; D remains ambiguous. Trimming shortened V by 4 bases and J by 4 bases, and 9 bases separated the two germline ends. CDR3 size: 13 residues. CDR1 and CDR2 from the germline V gene are SNHLY and FYNNEI. Here the CDR3 DNA reads TGTGCCAGCAGTGGGTTAGATGCAGATACGCAGTATTTT. It specifies CASSGLDADTQYF.

The chain recombines TRBV5-1 with TRBJ2-5; D not certain. CDR1 is SGHRS and CDR2 is YFSETQ in the germline V gene. This CDR3 has 14 amino acids. Deletions cut 4 bases from V and 4 bases from J, with 14 bases between. For the CDR3, the DNA is TGCGCCAGCAGCATTCAGGTCTCTCCAGAGACCCAGTACTTC. Encoded protein: CASSIQVSPETQYF.

The chain uses TRBV10-1 and TRBJ2-3; the match to TRBD2 covers 13 bases. The CDR3 is made up of 14 amino acids. Germline-derived CDR1 and CDR2 are WNHNN and SYGVQD (reference sequence). J lost 3 bases, V lost 10 bases, and 4 bases had no gene match. The CDR3 loop reads CAIGTSGDTDTQYF. DNA for the CDR3: TGCGCCATCGGGACTAGCGGGGATACAGATACGCAGTATTTT.

This clone was detected only a few times. This chain links TRBV3-1 (or the pseudogene TRBV3-2) with TRBJ2-2; 10 bases align to TRBD2. V dropped 4 bases and J dropped 6; count of bases not matched to a gene: 5. The CDR3 is made up of 15 amino acids. CDR1 LGHDT and CDR2 YNNKEL come from the germline V gene (reference sequence). Here the CDR3 reads CASSPSGRGPGELFF. CDR3 DNA sequence: TGTGCCAGCAGCCCTAGCGGGAGAGGGCCCGGGGAGCTGTTTTTT.

This chain joins TRBV12-3 or TRBV12-4 and TRBJ1-1; 7 bases fit TRBD1. J lost 8 bases, V lost 6 bases, and 6 bases had no gene match. The CDR3 consists of 12 residues. CDR3 loop: CASRSDREEAFF. The DNA for the CDR3 is TGTGCCAGCAGATCTGACAGGGAGGAAGCTTTCTTT.

The chain employs TRBV4-2 and TRBJ1-4; the match to TRBD1 covers 9 bases. J gave up 8 bases and V 4 bases, and 14 bases lay outside the gene matches. The CDR3 runs to 17 residues. Germline CDR1 is LGHNA and CDR2 is YNFKEQ. The CDR3 sequence is CASSPFMGGTGREKLFF. The CDR3 region has the DNA TGTGCCAGCAGCCCTTTTATGGGGGGGACAGGGAGAGAAAAACTGTTTTTT.

In this sample, this clone turned up once. This CDR3 reads CASSPNREGYTF. CDR3 sequence (DNA): TGCGCCAGCAGCCCTAACCGGGAGGGCTACACCTTC. V gene TRBV5-1 combines with J gene TRBJ1-2; the D is unclear. Looked up from germline, CDR1 is SGHRS and CDR2 is YFSETQ. The CDR3 sequence is 12 residues long. Trimming removed 4 bases from V and 8 bases from J, with 12 bases in between.

The gene calls are TRBV7-3 and TRBJ1-2; D possibly corresponds to TRBD1 (6 bases). CDR3 length equals 14 residues. V lost 3 bases and J lost 4, with 12 bases in between. CDR1 and CDR2 (germline): SGHTA, FQGTGA. Written as DNA, the CDR3 is TGTGCCAGCAGCTTGCAGGGGTCGGGCTATGGCTACACCTTC. It translates to CASSLQGSGYGYTF.

The rearrangement links TRBV14 to TRBJ1-2; D unresolved. The CDR3 sequence is 15 residues long. The V gene's germline CDR1 is SGHDN and CDR2 FVKESK. Trimming took off 1 base at V and 4 bases at J, with 13 bases between the two ends. CDR3 sequence: CASSQVGPLSYGYTF. CDR3 bases: TGTGCCAGCAGCCAAGTTGGGCCGCTTAGCTATGGCTACACCTTC.

The chain recombines TRBV28 with TRBJ1-6, with TRBD1 as a possible D gene (6 bases). Germline V gene sequence: CDR1 MDHEN, CDR2 SYDVKM. V gave up 4 bases and J gave up 8 bases, with 12 bases separating them. The CDR3 is 14 residues long. DNA of the CDR3: TGTGCCAGCAGTTCTGGCGGGGGGCATTCACCCCTCCACTTT. It yields the protein CASSSGGGHSPLHF.

The V gene is TRBV28, the J gene TRBJ1-3, with 8 bases matching TRBD1. The germline V gene encodes CDR1 MDHEN and CDR2 SYDVKM. V gave up 3 bases and J gave up 0 bases; unmatched junction bases: 1. This CDR3 has 15 residues. The CDR3 coding sequence is TGTGCCAGCAGTTTGGACAGGGCCTCTGGAAACACCATATATTTT. Translating it yields CASSLDRASGNTIYF.

The genes are TRBV15 and TRBJ2-3; 12 bases agree with TRBD2. J lost 2 bases, V lost 3 bases, and 6 bases had no gene match. There are 17 residues in the CDR3. Germline V gives CDR1 LNHNV, CDR2 YYDKDF (reference sequence). In DNA, the CDR3 is TGTGCCACCAGCAGGGACGGACTAGCGGGACCCACAGATACGCAGTATTTT. It codes for CATSRDGLAGPTDTQYF.

The chain carries TRBV30 and TRBJ2-1, with a weak D call TRBD1 (6 bases). V dropped 3 bases and J dropped 5 bases, with 20 bases sitting between them. There are 16 residues in the CDR3. Germline V CDR1 and CDR2: GTSNPN, SVGIG (reference sequence). CDR3 region: CAWRDRGTWAHNEQFF. The CDR3 DNA sequence: TGTGCCTGGAGAGATAGGGGGACGTGGGCCCACAATGAGCAGTTCTTC.

The CDR3 bases are TGTGCCAGCAGCTTACAACGGGGGAACAATGAGCAGTTCTTC. Translated: CASSLQRGNNEQFF. The rearrangement joins TRBV7-8 to TRBJ2-1; a possible D gene is TRBD2 (6 bases). The CDR3 has 14 residues. V lost 2 bases to trimming and J lost 5 bases, with 10 bases between them. Germline V lookup: CDR1 SGHVS, CDR2 FQNEAQ.

The chain joins TRBV3-1 (or the pseudogene TRBV3-2) to TRBJ2-3, with 7 bases aligning to TRBD2. The CDR3 length is 17 residues. CDR1 is LGHDT and CDR2 is YNNKEL in the germline V gene (reference sequence). Losses at the gene ends were 0 bases for V and 6 bases for J; bases not matched to a gene: 12. CDR3 sequence (DNA): TGTGCCAGCAGCCAAGATGCGTGGCGGGAGTGGGGCGATACGCAGTATTTT. Translation gives CASSQDAWREWGDTQYF.

CDR3 in DNA: TGTGCCAGTAGTTTAACCGGGACAGGGAGAGAGCAGTACTTC. This sequence encodes CASSLTGTGREQYF. The V call is TRBV19, the J call TRBJ2-7; 9 bases match TRBD1. There are 14 residues in the CDR3. The J segment lost 7 bases and the V segment lost 5 bases, leaving 9 bases of the junction unmatched. Germline V lookup: CDR1 LNHDA, CDR2 SQIVND (reference sequence).